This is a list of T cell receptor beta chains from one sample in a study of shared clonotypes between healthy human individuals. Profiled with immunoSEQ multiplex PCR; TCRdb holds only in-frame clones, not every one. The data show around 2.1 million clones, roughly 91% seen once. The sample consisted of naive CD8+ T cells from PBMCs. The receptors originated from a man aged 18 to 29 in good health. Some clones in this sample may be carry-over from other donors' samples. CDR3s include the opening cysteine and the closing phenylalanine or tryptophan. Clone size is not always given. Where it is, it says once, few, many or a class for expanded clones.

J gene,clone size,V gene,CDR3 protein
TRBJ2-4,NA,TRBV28,CASSPFLASKNIQYF
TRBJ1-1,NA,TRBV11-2,CASSLNRGESNTEAFF
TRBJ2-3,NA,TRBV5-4,CASSFFSEPDTQYF
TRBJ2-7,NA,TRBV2,CASVGVAGPYEQYF
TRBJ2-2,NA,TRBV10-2,CAFSQGNTGELFF
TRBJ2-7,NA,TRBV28,CASSLYGRGYEQYF
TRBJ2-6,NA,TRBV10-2,CASCPRGPGANVLTF
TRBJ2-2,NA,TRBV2,CASSVNRVGTGELFF
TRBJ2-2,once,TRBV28,CASRPTSGRGTGELFF
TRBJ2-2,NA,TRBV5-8,CASSPLRDLNTGELFF
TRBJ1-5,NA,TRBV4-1,CASSPGTGGYSNQPQHF
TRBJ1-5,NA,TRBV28,CASSLRQHSNQPQHF
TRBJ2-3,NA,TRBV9,CASSVVGGLTDTQYF
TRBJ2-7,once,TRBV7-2,CASSRRETYEQYF
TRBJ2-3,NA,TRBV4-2,CASSQDEGGGDTQYF
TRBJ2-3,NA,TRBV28,CASSFSMEVTSTDTQYF
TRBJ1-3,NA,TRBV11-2,CASSLGGSGNTIYF
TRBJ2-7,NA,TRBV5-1,CASSWNRGSYEQYF
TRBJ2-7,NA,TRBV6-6,CASTDGGSYEQYF
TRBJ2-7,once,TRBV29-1,CSVTTGAYEQYF
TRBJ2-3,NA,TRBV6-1,CATLGGTTDTQYF
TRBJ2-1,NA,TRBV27,CASSLLGQGNEQFF
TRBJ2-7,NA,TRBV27,CASGPGTGGREQYF
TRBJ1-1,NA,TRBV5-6,CASRGRGVLGDTEAFF
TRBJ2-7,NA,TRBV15,CATSRDRGRVYEQYF
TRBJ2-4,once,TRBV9,CASSVEVGRNIQYF
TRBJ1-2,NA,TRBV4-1,CASSQVDRVEGGYTF
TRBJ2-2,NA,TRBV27,CASSLTRSTGELFF
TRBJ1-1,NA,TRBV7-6,CASSLGGFTEAFF
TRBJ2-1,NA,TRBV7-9,CASSPHRDPGPNEQFF
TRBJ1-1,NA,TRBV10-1,CASSVGTNTEAFF
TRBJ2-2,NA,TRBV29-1,CSVGGGTGELFF
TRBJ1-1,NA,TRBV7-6,CASSSDAREAFF
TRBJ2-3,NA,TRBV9,CASSAWERGSSDTQYF
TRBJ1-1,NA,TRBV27,CASSRTWDGLNTEAFF
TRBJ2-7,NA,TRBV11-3,CASSLDLKDPSEQYF
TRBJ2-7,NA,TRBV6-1,CATKTRDRVYEQYF
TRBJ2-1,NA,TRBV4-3,CASSHTYRDRVGNEQFF
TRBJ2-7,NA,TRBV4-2,CASSQAWTGGYEQYF
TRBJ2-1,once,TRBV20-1,CSATFGNEQFF
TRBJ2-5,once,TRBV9,CASSAGDSQGETQYF
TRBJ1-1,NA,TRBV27,CASSFPGSGAFF
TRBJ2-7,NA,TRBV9,CASSVWDRAPEQYF
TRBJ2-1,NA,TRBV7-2,CASGERSSYNEQFF
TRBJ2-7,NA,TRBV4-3,CASSQDAGGGIYEQYF
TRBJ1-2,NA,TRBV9,CASSVEAGYTAYGYTF
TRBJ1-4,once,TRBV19,CASTPRGRNEKLFF
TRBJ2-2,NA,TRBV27,CASRPHMNTGELFF
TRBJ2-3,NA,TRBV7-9,CASSPPPGTDTQYF
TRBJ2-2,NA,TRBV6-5,CASSYSMGRNTGELFF
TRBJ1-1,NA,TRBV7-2,CASMMWNTEAFF
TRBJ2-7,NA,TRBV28,CASSLLRLYEQYF
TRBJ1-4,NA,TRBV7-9,CASSGVSNEKLFF
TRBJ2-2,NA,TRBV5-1,CASSLFGENTGELFF
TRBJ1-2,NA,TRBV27,CASSLGTGHIYGYTF
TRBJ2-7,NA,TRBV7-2,CASSSRTSGTYEQYF
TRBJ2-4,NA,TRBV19,CASHPIGTSGPPGNIQYF
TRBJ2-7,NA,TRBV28,CASRLTGGSYEQYF
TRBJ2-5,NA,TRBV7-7,CASSPRRPGYQETQYF
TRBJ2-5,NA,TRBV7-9,CASSSPDLAGGLSRETQYF